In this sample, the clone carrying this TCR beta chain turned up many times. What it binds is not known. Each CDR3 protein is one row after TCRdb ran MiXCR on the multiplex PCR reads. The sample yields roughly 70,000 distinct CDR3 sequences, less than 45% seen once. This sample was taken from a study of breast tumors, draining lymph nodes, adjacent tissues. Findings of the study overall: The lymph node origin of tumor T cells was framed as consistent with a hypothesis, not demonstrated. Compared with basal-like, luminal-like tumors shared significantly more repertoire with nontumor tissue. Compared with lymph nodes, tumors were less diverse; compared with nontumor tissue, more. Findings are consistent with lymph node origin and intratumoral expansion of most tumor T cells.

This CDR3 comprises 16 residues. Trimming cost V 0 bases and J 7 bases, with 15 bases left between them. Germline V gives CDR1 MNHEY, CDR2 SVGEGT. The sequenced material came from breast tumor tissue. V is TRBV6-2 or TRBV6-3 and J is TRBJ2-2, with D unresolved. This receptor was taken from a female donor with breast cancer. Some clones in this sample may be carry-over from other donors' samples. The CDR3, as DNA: TGTGCCAGCAGTTACTCGTATAGGGTTGACGTCGGGGAGCTGTTTTTT. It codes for CASSYSYRVDVGELFF.